A single T cell receptor beta chain is shown here with its context. Participants' reported clinical history set cohort assignment. CDR1 and CDR2 (germline): KGHSH, LQKENI. Trimming at V came to 5 bases and at J to 0 bases, leaving 7 bases not matched to a gene. The CDR3 has 16 residues. Per the study methods: Amplified reference gene primers provided the basis for estimating nucleated cell counts. Using immunoSEQ multiplex PCR, the repertoire was profiled, and TCRdb retains in-frame clones only, with some absent. V and J calls and clone size come straight from that table; D and trimming were deduced from the DNA. In the table there are 130,000 to 150,000 clones, roughly 87% of which are singletons. The sample belongs to a study of blood T cell repertoires in COVID-19. The wider study: Donors in the United States, Italy and Spain gave samples during acute or convalescent COVID-19. In each case, the material was cDNA or gDNA derived from T cells, B-cell-depleted T cells, or PBMCs.

The sequencing input was PBMCs or T cells enriched from blood (not recorded which). This receptor was taken from a woman aged 40 to 50 who had been exposed to COVID-19. The V and J genes are TRBV18 and TRBJ1-1, with 9 bases that match TRBD1. CDR3 coding DNA: TGTGCCAGCTCAGGATACAGGGGGCAGTTGAACACTGAAGCTTTCTTT. It codes for CASSGYRGQLNTEAFF.